This TCR beta chain was recorded in a study of metastatic and nonmetastatic thyroid tumors. For the study at large: Across blood and tumor or nodule tissue, repertoires from malignant and benign thyroid patients were compared with one another. Broader study findings: Reportedly, malignant thyroid tumors had significantly higher TCR beta diversity than benign nodules, in blood and tumor.

The V and J ends lost 2 bases and 2 bases respectively, with 9 bases between them. Germline V lookup: CDR1 SGHTA, CDR2 FQGNSA. The CDR3 length is 14 residues. TCRdb ran MiXCR on the PCR reads. The sample holds about 21,000 clones, 28% seen once. Until they underwent thyroid surgery, no patient had received any treatment. Comments on this clone: The antigen is unknown.

The sequencing input was tumor tissue. The receptor's source is a male donor with papillary thyroid cancer or a benign thyroid nodule (not recorded which). Some clones in this sample may be carry-over from other donors' samples. The gene calls are TRBV7-2 and TRBJ1-1; D not resolved. Here the CDR3 DNA reads TGTGCCAGCAGCTTATCAGGTGTAAACACTGAAGCTTTCTTT. It translates to CASSLSGVNTEAFF.